The 10 T cell receptor beta chains reported below all come from one sample, sequenced in a study of blood T cell repertoires in COVID-19. Sequencing used immunoSEQ multiplex PCR; TCRdb keeps in-frame clones, though not all of them. The sample holds around 200,000 clones; 86% are singletons and the top ten take roughly 7%. Source material: peripheral blood. The receptors derive from a woman of 80 years or more in a cohort sampled during active or convalescent COVID-19.

This rearrangement joins TRBV24-1 to TRBJ1-5; maybe TRBD1 (5 bases). V lost 3 bases, J lost 4 bases, and 18 bases lay in between. This CDR3 contains 17 residues. Germline values: CDR1 KGHDR, CDR2 SFDVKD. The CDR3 DNA follows: TGTGCCACCAGTGATGCCGGTTCGAAGGGGTGGAATCAGCCCCAGCATTTT. It is translated as CATSDAGSKGWNQPQHF.

The V and J genes are TRBV4-2 and TRBJ2-1; 7 bases agree with TRBD2. The CDR3 has 15 residues. Looked up from germline, CDR1 is LGHNA and CDR2 is YNFKEQ. With 1 base clipped from V and 3 bases from J, the junction kept 3 bases outside the gene matches. CDR3 loop: CASSQGGRSYNEQFF. The CDR3 region has the DNA TGTGCCAGCAGCCAAGGCGGGAGAAGCTACAATGAGCAGTTCTTC.

The chain links TRBV5-4 to TRBJ2-3; D not certain. From germline, CDR1 is SGHNT and CDR2 YYREEE (reference sequence). V was trimmed by 0 bases and J by 0 bases, leaving 5 bases between them. This CDR3 is 14 amino acids long. CDR3 coding DNA: TGTGCCAGCAGCTTGGATACTAGCACAGATACGCAGTATTTT. It is translated as CASSLDTSTDTQYF. Looking up the rest from reference TRBV5-4 and TRBJ2-3 gives the full variable domain: ETGVTQSPTHLIKTRGQQVTLRCSSQSGHNTVSWYQQALGQGPQFIFQYYREEENGRGNFPPRFSGLQFPNYSSELNVNALELDDSALYLCASSLDTSTDTQYFGPGTRLTVL.

J is TRBJ2-3 and V is TRBV3-1 (or the pseudogene TRBV3-2); no clear D gene. The germline V gene encodes CDR1 LGHDT and CDR2 YNNKEL (reference sequence). Trimming cost V 1 base and J 6 bases, with 11 bases left between them. CDR3 size: 14 residues. The CDR3 reads CASSQAAAGDTQYF. The CDR3 coding sequence is TGTGCCAGCAGCCAAGCGGCGGCCGGGGATACGCAGTATTTT.

The chain couples TRBV11-2 to TRBJ1-6; D is undetermined. The V end was cut by 4 bases, the J end by 7 bases, with 8 bases between. The CDR3 is 13 amino acids. CDR1 and CDR2 from the germline V gene are SGHAT and FQNNGV. CDR3 nucleotides: TGTGCCAGCAGCTCAGTACAGAATTCACCCCTCCACTTT. It translates to CASSSVQNSPLHF.

This chain uses TRBV7-2 with TRBJ1-3; the match to TRBD1 covers 7 bases. Germline CDR1 is SGHTA and CDR2 is FQGNSA. The V gene end was trimmed by 5 bases and the J gene end by 5 bases; junction bases not matched to a gene: 6. The CDR3 loop spans 14 amino acids. CDR3 protein: CASSTRQGRNTIYF. In nucleotides, the CDR3 is TGTGCCAGCAGCACCCGACAGGGACGAAACACCATATATTTT.

This clone came up a few times. This CDR3 reads CASSPIGSSGNTIYF. The CDR3 DNA reads as TGTGCCAGCAGCCCGATTGGCAGCTCTGGAAACACCATATATTTT. The V call is TRBV6-5, the J call TRBJ1-3; no reliable D call. Germline CDR1 reads MNHEY; CDR2 reads SVGAGI. This CDR3 is built from 15 residues. V was cut by 6 bases and J by 0 bases, with 12 bases left in between.

The rearrangement joins TRBV23-1 to TRBJ2-3; the match to TRBD1 covers 7 bases. TRBV23-1 carries the ORF label, with uncertain function. The CDR3 contains 18 residues. Unmatched junction bases numbered 12, after V lost 3 bases and J lost 0 bases. CDR3 sequence reads: CASSHTGTVKSSTDTQYF. The CDR3 nucleotides are TGCGCCAGCAGTCACACCGGGACAGTCAAATCTAGCACAGATACGCAGTATTTT.

The CDR3 bases are TGTGCCAGCAGTGAATCCCGACTATGGCAAGAGACCCAGTACTTC. Translation gives CASSESRLWQETQYF. This rearrangement joins TRBV25-1 to TRBJ2-5; TRBD2 might be the D (5 bases). This CDR3 comprises 15 residues. Germline loops: CDR1 MGHDK, CDR2 SYGVNS. The V end lost 1 base, the J end lost 2 bases, and 11 bases lay between the germline ends.

CDR3 DNA: TGCAGCGTTGAGTTAGGCGGGGGGGCAGTGACCCAGTACTTC. It translates to CSVELGGGAVTQYF. This rearrangement joins TRBV29-1 to TRBJ2-5; TRBD2 matches 9 bases. Germline CDR1 is SQVTM and CDR2 is ANQGSEA. The CDR3 has 14 residues. V shed 3 bases, J shed 7 bases, and the junction held 9 bases outside the gene matches.